This TCR beta chain was obtained from a study of CD8 T cells in ankylosing spondylitis. Study-level findings and limits: In ankylosing spondylitis patients, matched synovial fluid reportedly showed significant enrichment of disease-linked clones. Ankylosing spondylitis blood appeared to carry a characteristic TCR beta motif of roughly eight highly homologous variants.

TCRdb itself ran the 5' RACE reads through MiXCR, one entry per CDR3 protein. The table shows more than 150,000 distinct CDR3 sequences, with 13% occurring only once. On this clonotype itself: Antigen: not known.

This CDR3 is built from 14 residues. The germline V and J ends were trimmed by 3 bases and 0 bases, with 6 bases remaining between them. Germline values: CDR1 WSHSY, CDR2 SAAADI. Sequencing input: blood, either unsorted or a sorted T cell fraction (not recorded which). This sequence was found in a male donor with ankylosing spondylitis or in good health (not recorded which). The V gene is TRBV10-2, the J gene TRBJ2-1, with unresolved D. CDR3 in amino acids: CASSDTSSYNEQFF. The DNA for the CDR3 is TGCGCCAGCAGTGACACCTCCTCCTACAATGAGCAGTTCTTC.